A selection of T cell receptor beta chains follows, all from one sample in a study of CXCR3-negative and CXCR3-positive naive CD8 T cells. TCRdb reanalyzed the 5' RACE reads and collapses them to one entry per CDR3 protein, without DNA. The sample includes around 110,000 distinct CDR3 sequences. Sequenced material: naive CXCR3+ CD8+ T cells from blood. All receptors come from a human donor in good health. Some clones in this sample may be carry-over from other donors' samples. Each CDR3 is given with its conserved first and last residue. Each record gives: V gene, J gene, CDR3 protein.

v_call: TRBV4-1
j_call: TRBJ1-6
cdr3_aa: CASSPGTAYNSPLHF

v_call: TRBV20-1
j_call: TRBJ1-3
cdr3_aa: CSFLGDRAGNTIYF

v_call: TRBV5-6
j_call: TRBJ1-1
cdr3_aa: CASSLIRQGKNTEAFF

v_call: TRBV21-1
j_call: TRBJ2-4
cdr3_aa: CASSRTRPKKYF

v_call: TRBV15
j_call: TRBJ2-1
cdr3_aa: CATSRTGPSNEQFF

v_call: TRBV6-2/TRBV6-3
j_call: TRBJ2-7
cdr3_aa: CASGQVSSYEQYF

v_call: TRBV11-3
j_call: TRBJ2-5
cdr3_aa: CASSLETSVQETQYF

v_call: TRBV19
j_call: TRBJ2-1
cdr3_aa: CASSPDPPRKQGVYNEQFF

v_call: TRBV6-5
j_call: TRBJ2-7
cdr3_aa: CASSIVAGGTYEQYF

v_call: TRBV5-4
j_call: TRBJ2-3
cdr3_aa: CASSLWADLDTQYF

v_call: TRBV14
j_call: TRBJ1-1
cdr3_aa: CASSQGLGNTEAFF

v_call: TRBV6-2/TRBV6-3
j_call: TRBJ2-1
cdr3_aa: CASSYTLAGAYNEQFF

v_call: TRBV6-6
j_call: TRBJ2-3
cdr3_aa: CASSLTGGSGTDTQYF

v_call: TRBV4-3
j_call: TRBJ1-4
cdr3_aa: CASSRGTDSGEKLFF

v_call: TRBV4-2
j_call: TRBJ2-7
cdr3_aa: CASSQDFPGPYEQYF

v_call: TRBV28
j_call: TRBJ1-2
cdr3_aa: CASSPRGHGYTF

v_call: TRBV6-5
j_call: TRBJ2-3
cdr3_aa: CASSYGGGGSDTQYF

v_call: TRBV18
j_call: TRBJ1-1
cdr3_aa: CASSPSTSPKSLNTEAFF

v_call: TRBV14
j_call: TRBJ1-2
cdr3_aa: CASSQEVGGIYGYTF

v_call: TRBV7-2
j_call: TRBJ1-1
cdr3_aa: CASSGPTGIGTEAFF

v_call: TRBV10-3
j_call: TRBJ2-3
cdr3_aa: CAISEWTSGRATDTQYF

v_call: TRBV4-1
j_call: TRBJ2-3
cdr3_aa: CASSQRTSGVVDTQYF

v_call: TRBV7-9
j_call: TRBJ2-1
cdr3_aa: CASSPRLAGGHEQFF

v_call: TRBV29-1
j_call: TRBJ2-7
cdr3_aa: CSVTPGGNSYEQYF

v_call: TRBV30
j_call: TRBJ2-7
cdr3_aa: CAWSTGASGQQYF

v_call: TRBV15
j_call: TRBJ2-1
cdr3_aa: CATSIFSYNEQFF

v_call: TRBV5-1
j_call: TRBJ2-2
cdr3_aa: CASSLEGSRELFF

v_call: TRBV29-1
j_call: TRBJ2-3
cdr3_aa: CSVGGGSTDTQYF

v_call: TRBV15
j_call: TRBJ2-2
cdr3_aa: CATSRDRSAANTGELFF

v_call: TRBV9
j_call: TRBJ2-1
cdr3_aa: CASSPQSGRDYNEQFF

v_call: TRBV7-7
j_call: TRBJ2-1
cdr3_aa: CASGPGTGSEQFF

v_call: TRBV7-3
j_call: TRBJ2-1
cdr3_aa: CASSSGQGIYNEQFF

v_call: TRBV7-9
j_call: TRBJ2-1
cdr3_aa: CASSLGEGEQFF